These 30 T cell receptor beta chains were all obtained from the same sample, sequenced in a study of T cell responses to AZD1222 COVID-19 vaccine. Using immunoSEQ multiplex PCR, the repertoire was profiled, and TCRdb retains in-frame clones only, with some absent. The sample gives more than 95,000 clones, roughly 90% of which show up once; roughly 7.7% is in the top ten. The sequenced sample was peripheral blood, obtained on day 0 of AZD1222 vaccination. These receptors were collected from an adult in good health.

CDR3 DNA: TGTGCCAGCAGCTCAGACGGGCGTTCACCCCTCCACTTT. Translating gives CASSSDGRSPLHF. The chain joins TRBV7-6 to TRBJ1-6; no clear D gene. CDR1 SGHVS and CDR2 FNYEAQ come from the germline V gene. V was shortened by 4 bases and J by 9 bases, with 10 bases between the two germline ends. The CDR3 spans 13 residues.

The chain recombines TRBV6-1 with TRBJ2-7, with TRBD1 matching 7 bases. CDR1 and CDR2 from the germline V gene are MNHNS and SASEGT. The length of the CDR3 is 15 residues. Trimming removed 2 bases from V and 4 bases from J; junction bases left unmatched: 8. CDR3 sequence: CASSEMTGYRYEQYF. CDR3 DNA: TGTGCCAGCAGTGAAATGACAGGGTATAGGTACGAGCAGTACTTC.

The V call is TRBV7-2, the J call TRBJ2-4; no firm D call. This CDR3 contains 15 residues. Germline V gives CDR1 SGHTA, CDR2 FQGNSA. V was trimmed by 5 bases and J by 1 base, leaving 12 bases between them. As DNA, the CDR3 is TGTGCCAGCAGCATGTTCCCCGGGGCCAAAAACATTCAGTACTTC. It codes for CASSMFPGAKNIQYF.

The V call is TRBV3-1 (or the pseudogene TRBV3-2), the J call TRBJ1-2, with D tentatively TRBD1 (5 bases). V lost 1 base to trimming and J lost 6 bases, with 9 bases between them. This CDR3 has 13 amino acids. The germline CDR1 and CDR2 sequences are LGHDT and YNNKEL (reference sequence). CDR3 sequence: CASSQGSGNGYTF. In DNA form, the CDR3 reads TGTGCCAGCAGCCAAGGGTCAGGGAATGGCTACACCTTC.

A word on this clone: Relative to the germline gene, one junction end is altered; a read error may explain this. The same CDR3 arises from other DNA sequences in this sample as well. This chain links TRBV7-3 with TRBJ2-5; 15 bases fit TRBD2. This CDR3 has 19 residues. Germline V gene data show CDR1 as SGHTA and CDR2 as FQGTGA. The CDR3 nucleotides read TGTGCCAGCAGTTCGCGTGAGGGACTAGCGGGGGGCGCGGGAGAGACTCAGTACTTC. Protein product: CASSSREGLAGGAGETQYF. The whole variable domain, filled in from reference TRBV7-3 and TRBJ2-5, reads GAGVSQTPSNKVTEKGKYVELRCDPISGHTALYWYRQSLGQGPEFLIYFQGTGAADDSGLPNDRFFAVRPEGSVSTLKIQRTERGDSAVYLCASSSREGLAGGAGETQYFGPGTRLLVL.

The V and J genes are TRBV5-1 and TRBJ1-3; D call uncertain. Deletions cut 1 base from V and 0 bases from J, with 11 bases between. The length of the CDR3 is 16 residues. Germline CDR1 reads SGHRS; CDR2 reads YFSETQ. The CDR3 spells CASSLTGYSSGNTIYF. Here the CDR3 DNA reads TGCGCCAGCAGCTTGACCGGATACTCCTCTGGAAACACCATATATTTT.

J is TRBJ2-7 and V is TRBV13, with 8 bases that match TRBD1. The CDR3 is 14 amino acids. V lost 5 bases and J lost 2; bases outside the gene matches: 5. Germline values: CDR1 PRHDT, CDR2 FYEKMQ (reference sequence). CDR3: CASSRQGITYEQYF. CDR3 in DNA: TGTGCCAGCAGCCGACAGGGGATAACCTACGAGCAGTACTTC.

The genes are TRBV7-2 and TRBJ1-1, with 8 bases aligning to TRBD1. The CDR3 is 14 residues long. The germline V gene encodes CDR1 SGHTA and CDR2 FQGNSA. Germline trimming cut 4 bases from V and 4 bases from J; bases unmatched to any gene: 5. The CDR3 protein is CASSSRGPGTEAFF. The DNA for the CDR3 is TGTGCCAGCAGCTCCAGGGGGCCGGGCACTGAAGCTTTCTTT.

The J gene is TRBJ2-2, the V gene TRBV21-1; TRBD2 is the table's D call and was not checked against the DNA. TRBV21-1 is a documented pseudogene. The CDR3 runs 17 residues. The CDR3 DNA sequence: TGTGCCAGCAGCAAAGTGAGGTGGAGGGAGAACACCGGGGAGCTGTTTTTT. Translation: CASSKVRWRENTGELFF.

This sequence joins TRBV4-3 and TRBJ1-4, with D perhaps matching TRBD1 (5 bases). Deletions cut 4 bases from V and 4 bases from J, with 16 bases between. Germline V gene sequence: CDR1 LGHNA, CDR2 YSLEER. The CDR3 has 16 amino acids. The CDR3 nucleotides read TGCGCCAGCAGCCCCGCTTACGGGACGGATAATGAAAAACTGTTTTTT. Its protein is CASSPAYGTDNEKLFF.

Here the CDR3 reads CASSPTGTGAEQYF. The CDR3, as DNA: TGTGCCAGCAGCCCGACCGGGACAGGGGCCGAGCAGTACTTC. The chain couples TRBV3-1 (or the pseudogene TRBV3-2) to TRBJ2-7; 10 bases map to TRBD1. With 4 bases clipped from V and 6 bases from J, the junction kept 6 bases outside the gene matches. CDR1 and CDR2 from the germline V gene are LGHDT and YNNKEL (reference sequence). CDR3 length: 14 residues.

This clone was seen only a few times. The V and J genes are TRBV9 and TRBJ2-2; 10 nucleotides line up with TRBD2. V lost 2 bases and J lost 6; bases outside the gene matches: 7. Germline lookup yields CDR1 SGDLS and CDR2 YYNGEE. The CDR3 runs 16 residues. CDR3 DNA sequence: TGTGCCAGCAGCGTTGGACTAGCGGTGGGCGCCGGGGAGCTGTTTTTT. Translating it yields CASSVGLAVGAGELFF.

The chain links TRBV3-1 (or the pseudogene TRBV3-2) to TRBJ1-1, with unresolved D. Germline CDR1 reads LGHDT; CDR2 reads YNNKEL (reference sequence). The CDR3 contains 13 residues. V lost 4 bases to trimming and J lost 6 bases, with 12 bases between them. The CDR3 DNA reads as TGTGCCAGCAGCCGAGGCGTTCAGGCTGAAGCTTTCTTT. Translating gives CASSRGVQAEAFF.

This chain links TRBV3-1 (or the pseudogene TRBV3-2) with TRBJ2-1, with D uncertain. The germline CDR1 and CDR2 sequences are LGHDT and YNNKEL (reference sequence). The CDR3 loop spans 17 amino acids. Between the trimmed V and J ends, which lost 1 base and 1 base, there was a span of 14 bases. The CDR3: CASSQVLEPLSYNEQFF. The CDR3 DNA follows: TGTGCCAGCAGCCAAGTGCTAGAACCACTGTCCTACAATGAGCAGTTCTTC.

CDR3 sequence reads: CSASGRNEQYF. The CDR3 bases are TGCAGTGCTAGCGGGAGGAACGAGCAGTACTTC. The rearrangement joins TRBV20-1 to TRBJ2-7; TRBD2 agrees at 7 bases. The CDR3 spans 11 residues. Germline V gives CDR1 DFQATT, CDR2 SNEGSKA (reference sequence). V dropped 3 bases and J dropped 5; count of bases not matched to a gene: 1.

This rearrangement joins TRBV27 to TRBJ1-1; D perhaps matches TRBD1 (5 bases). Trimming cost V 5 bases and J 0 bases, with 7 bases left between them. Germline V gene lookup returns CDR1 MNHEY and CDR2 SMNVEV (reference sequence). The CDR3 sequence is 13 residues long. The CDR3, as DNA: TGTGCCAGCAGTGGGACGCTGAACACTGAAGCTTTCTTT. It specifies CASSGTLNTEAFF.

DNA of the CDR3: TGTGCCAGCAGTTTATTGGTCTTGGGGGGACAGGGGGCCTTTAATGAAAAACTGTTTTTT. Translating it yields CASSLLVLGGQGAFNEKLFF. The rearrangement links TRBV28 to TRBJ1-4; 12 bases fit TRBD1. There are 20 residues in the CDR3. V trimming: 1 base; J trimming: 4 bases; junction bases outside the gene matches: 13. Germline CDR1 MDHEN, CDR2 SYDVKM.

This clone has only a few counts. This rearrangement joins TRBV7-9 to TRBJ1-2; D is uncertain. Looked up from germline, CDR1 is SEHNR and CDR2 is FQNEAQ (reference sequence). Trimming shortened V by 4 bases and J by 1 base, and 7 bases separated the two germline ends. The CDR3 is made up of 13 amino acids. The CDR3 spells CASSSDGNYGYTF. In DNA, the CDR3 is TGTGCCAGCAGCTCGGACGGTAACTATGGCTACACCTTC.

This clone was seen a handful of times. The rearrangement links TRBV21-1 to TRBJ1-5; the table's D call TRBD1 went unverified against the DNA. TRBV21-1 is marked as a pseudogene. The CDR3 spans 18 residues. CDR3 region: CASSKRDRLMYSNQPQHF. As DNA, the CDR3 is TGTGCCAGCAGCAAAAGGGACAGGTTGATGTATAGCAATCAGCCCCAGCATTTT.

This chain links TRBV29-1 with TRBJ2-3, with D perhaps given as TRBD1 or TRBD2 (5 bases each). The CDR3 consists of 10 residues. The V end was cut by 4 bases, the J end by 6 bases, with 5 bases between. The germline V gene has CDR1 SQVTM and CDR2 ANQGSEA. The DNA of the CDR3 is TGCAGCGTTGGGGGGGATACGCAGTATTTT. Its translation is CSVGGDTQYF.

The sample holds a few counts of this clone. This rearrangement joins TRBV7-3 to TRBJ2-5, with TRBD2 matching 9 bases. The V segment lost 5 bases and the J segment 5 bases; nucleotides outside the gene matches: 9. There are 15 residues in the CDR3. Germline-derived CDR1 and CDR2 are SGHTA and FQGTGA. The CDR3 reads CASSTPGLAMETQYF. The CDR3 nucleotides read TGTGCCAGCAGCACCCCCGGACTAGCGATGGAGACCCAGTACTTC.

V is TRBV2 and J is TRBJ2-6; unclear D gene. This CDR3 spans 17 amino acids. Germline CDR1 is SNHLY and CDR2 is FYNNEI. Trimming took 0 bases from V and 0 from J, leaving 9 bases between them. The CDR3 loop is CASSEASLFSGANVLTF. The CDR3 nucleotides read TGTGCCAGCAGTGAAGCGTCGTTATTCTCTGGGGCCAACGTCCTGACTTTC.

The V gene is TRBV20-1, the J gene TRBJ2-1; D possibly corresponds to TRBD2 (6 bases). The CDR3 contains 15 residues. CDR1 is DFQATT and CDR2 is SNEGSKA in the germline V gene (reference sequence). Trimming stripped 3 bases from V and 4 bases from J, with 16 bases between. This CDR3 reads CSASLSGRQYNEQFF. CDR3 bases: TGCAGTGCTAGTCTTAGCGGCCGACAATACAATGAGCAGTTCTTC.

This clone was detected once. The CDR3 bases are TGTGCCAGCAGCTTAGGTAGCGGGGGTATCTACGAGCAGTACTTC. As protein: CASSLGSGGIYEQYF. The chain uses TRBV7-8 and TRBJ2-7, with TRBD2 matching over 9 bases. From germline, CDR1 is SGHVS and CDR2 FQNEAQ. This CDR3 has 15 amino acids. V shed 1 base and J 3 bases; nucleotides not matched to a gene: 4. Based on the CDR3 plus reference TRBV7-8 and TRBJ2-7, the full variable domain is GAGVSQSPRYKVAKRGQDVALRCDPISGHVSLFWYQQALGQGPEFLTYFQNEAQLDKSGLPSDRFFAERPEGSVSTLKIQRTQQEDSAVYLCASSLGSGGIYEQYFGPGTRLTVT.

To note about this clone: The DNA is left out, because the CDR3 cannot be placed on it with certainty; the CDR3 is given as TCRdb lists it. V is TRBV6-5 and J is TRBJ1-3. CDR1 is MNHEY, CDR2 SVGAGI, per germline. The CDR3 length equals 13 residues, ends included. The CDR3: CASSSSGGNTIYF.

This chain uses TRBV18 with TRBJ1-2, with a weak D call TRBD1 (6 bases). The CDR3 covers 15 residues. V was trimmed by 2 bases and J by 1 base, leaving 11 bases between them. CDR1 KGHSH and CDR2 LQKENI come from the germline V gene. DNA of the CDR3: TGTGCCAGCTCACCAGCACAGGGTCTTAACTATGGCTACACCTTC. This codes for CASSPAQGLNYGYTF.

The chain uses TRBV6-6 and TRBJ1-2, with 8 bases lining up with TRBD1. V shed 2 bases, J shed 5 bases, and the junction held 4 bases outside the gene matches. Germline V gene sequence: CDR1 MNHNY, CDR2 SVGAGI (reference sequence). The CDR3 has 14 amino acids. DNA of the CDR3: TGTGCCAGCAGTTACCCCGACAGGGGATATGGCTACACCTTC. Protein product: CASSYPDRGYGYTF.

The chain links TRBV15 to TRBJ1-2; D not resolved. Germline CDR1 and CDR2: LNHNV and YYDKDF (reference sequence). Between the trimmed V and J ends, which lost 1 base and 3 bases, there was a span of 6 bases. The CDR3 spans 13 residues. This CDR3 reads CATSRGQDYGYTF. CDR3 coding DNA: TGTGCCACCAGCAGAGGTCAGGACTATGGCTACACCTTC.

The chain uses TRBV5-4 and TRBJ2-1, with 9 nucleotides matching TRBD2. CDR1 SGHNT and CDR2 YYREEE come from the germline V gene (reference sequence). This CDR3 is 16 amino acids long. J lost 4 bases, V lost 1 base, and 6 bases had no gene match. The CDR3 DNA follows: TGTGCCAGCAGCTTGTTAGGACTAGCGCAATACAATGAGCAGTTCTTC. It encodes CASSLLGLAQYNEQFF.

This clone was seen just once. CDR3 in DNA: TGTGCCAGCAGTGAGTTGGACAGGGGAGGCTACACCTTC. The encoded protein is CASSELDRGGYTF. V gene TRBV6-1 combines with J gene TRBJ1-2; 9 bases agree with TRBD1. Germline values: CDR1 MNHNS, CDR2 SASEGT. The V gene end was trimmed by 3 bases and the J gene end by 8 bases; junction bases not matched to a gene: 4. This CDR3 contains 13 residues.